Following are 5 T cell receptor beta chains from one sample sequenced in a study of shared clonotypes between healthy human individuals (dated by TCRdb to 2020 to 2021). Library preparation employed the immunoSEQ multiplex PCR assay. TCRdb limited this immuneACCESS table to in-frame rearrangements with V and J called. A share of clones is missing; checked studies link under half to unresolved V genes, and the rest is unexplained. Present in this sample are a few hundred thousand clones, approximately 79% of which were seen just once. The ten largest clones capture 9% to 12% of the sample. The sample was memory CD4+ T cells sorted from blood. The meaning of the sample's cell subset or site label: CD45RA-negative fraction. These TCRs come from a man aged 30-40 years in good health.

This clone was found many times. The rearrangement uses TRBV28 and TRBJ2-5; 7 nucleotides align to TRBD1. Trimming cost V 5 bases and J 1 base; bases outside gene matches: 7. The CDR3 covers 15 residues. Germline CDR1 reads MDHEN; CDR2 reads SYDVKM. The CDR3 nucleotides are TGTGCCAGCAGTATCCACAGGGGCCCCCAAGAGACCCAGTACTTC. Residues: CASSIHRGPQETQYF.

This clone was counted a few times. This chain uses TRBV5-8 with TRBJ2-2; D perhaps matches TRBD1 (6 bases). The germline V and J ends were trimmed by 1 base and 5 bases, with 12 bases remaining between them. Germline V CDR1 and CDR2: SGHTS, YDEGEE. This CDR3 is built from 15 residues. CDR3 nucleotide sequence: TGTGCCAGCAGCTTGTCAGGGGCTAGGACCGGGGAGCTGTTTTTT. Its protein product is CASSLSGARTGELFF.

The chain combines TRBV10-3 with TRBJ2-1, with 14 bases that match TRBD2. Germline values: CDR1 ENHRY, CDR2 SYGVKD. The J segment lost 7 bases and the V segment lost 7 bases, leaving 9 bases of the junction unmatched. The CDR3 contains 16 residues. The CDR3 loop reads CAITKTSGRAENEQFF. The CDR3 DNA is TGTGCCATCACCAAGACTAGCGGGAGGGCCGAGAATGAGCAGTTCTTC.

The chain employs TRBV9 and TRBJ2-3; 8 positions match TRBD2. V dropped 7 bases and J dropped 1; count of bases not matched to a gene: 8. This CDR3 comprises 15 residues. Germline V gene data show CDR1 as SGDLS and CDR2 as YYNGEE. The CDR3 coding sequence is TGTGCCAGCCCCCCCAGCGGGAGTGGCACAGATACGCAGTATTTT. Protein product: CASPPSGSGTDTQYF.

There are a few counts of this clone. The gene calls are TRBV11-2 and TRBJ2-7, with a possible D match to TRBD2 (6 bases). The V end was cut by 3 bases, the J end by 4 bases, with 13 bases between. The CDR3 extends over 14 amino acids. Germline-derived CDR1 and CDR2 are SGHAT and FQNNGV. Here the CDR3 DNA reads TGTGCCAGCAGCTTTAGACTAGGGGCTTACGAGCAGTACTTC. It translates to CASSFRLGAYEQYF.